A selection of T cell receptor beta chains follows, all from one sample in a study of identical twins. TCRdb re-derived calls from the 5' RACE reads in MiXCR, one entry per CDR3 protein. This table has some 690,000 distinct CDR3 sequences, 21% appearing once. This sample also appeared in a second study, on T cells expressing NK-cell markers.

The specimen was PBMCs. The source is a woman between 18 and 29 years old in good health. CDR3s include the opening cysteine and the closing phenylalanine or tryptophan.

>TRBV12-3/TRBV12-4|TRBJ2-5
CASGWGTQYF
>TRBV10-1|TRBJ2-3
CASGTSDRGAQYF
>TRBV12-3/TRBV12-4|TRBJ2-3
CASSLGANTQYF
>TRBV9|TRBJ2-1
CASSVAPSSNEQFF
>TRBV10-3|TRBJ2-4
CAISEWGPIVAKNIQYF
>TRBV20-1|TRBJ1-5
CSALAGQGFNQPQHF
>TRBV4-3|TRBJ1-4
CASTHWGPTTTNEKLFF
>TRBV29-1|TRBJ2-3
CSLAFDYTDTQYF
>TRBV10-3|TRBJ2-1
CAISEAAGGTYNEQFF
>TRBV5-1|TRBJ1-1
CASSLVGQGDTEAFF
>TRBV12-3/TRBV12-4|TRBJ2-7
CASSYWGTGVPYEQYF
>TRBV20-1|TRBJ2-5
CSASRGPGETQYF
>TRBV18|TRBJ2-5
CASSPVPGTQETQYF
>TRBV7-9|TRBJ2-5
CASSRNSANQETQYF
>TRBV5-1|TRBJ2-5
CASSRTDRLETQYF
>TRBV7-2|TRBJ2-5
CASSFPGTSALRETQYF
>TRBV7-2|TRBJ2-2
CASSTGTRRATELFF